This is a list of T cell receptor beta chains from one sample in a study of shared clonotypes between healthy human individuals. Using immunoSEQ multiplex PCR, the repertoire was profiled, and TCRdb retains in-frame clones only, with some absent. In the table there are 650,000 to 750,000 clones, about two thirds of which are singletons. The specimen was memory CD4+ T cells sorted from blood. The receptors originated from a woman in her 30s in good health. Each CDR3 is given with its conserved first and last residue. The D gene is left open where the match is weak. Size tells how often a clone was seen (once, few, many) or the class of an expanded clone, and some rows leave it out.

.	few	TRBV6-6	12	TRBJ1-2	CASSTGNYGYTF	TGTGCCAGCAGCACAGGGAACTATGGCTACACCTTC
.	.	TRBV19	14	TRBJ2-2	CASSIRRAAGELFF	TGTGCCAGTAGTATAAGACGAGCCGCCGGGGAGCTGTTTTTT
TRBD1	.	TRBV9	14	TRBJ2-3	CASSGQGYTDTQYF	TGTGCCAGCAGCGGACAGGGATACACAGATACGCAGTATTTT
.	few	TRBV6-6	11	TRBJ1-2	CASTGQYGYTF	TGTGCCAGCACAGGACAGTATGGCTACACCTTC
.	few	TRBV19	13	TRBJ1-3	CASRQNSGNTIYF	TGTGCCAGTAGACAGAACTCTGGAAACACCATATATTTT
.	once	TRBV5-1	15	TRBJ2-6	CASSLASHGANVLTF	TGCGCCAGCAGCTTGGCATCACACGGGGCCAACGTCCTGACTTTC
.	.	TRBV7-9	13	TRBJ1-1	CASTGAMNTEAFF	TGTGCCAGCACCGGGGCCATGAACACTGAAGCTTTCTTT
.	.	TRBV27	18	TRBJ2-1	CASSFLQGGKEGRNEQFF	TGTGCCAGCAGTTTTCTGCAAGGCGGGAAGGAGGGGCGCAATGAGCAGTTCTTC
.	.	TRBV19	15	TRBJ2-3	CASSIGFEVSDTQYF	TGTGCCAGTAGTATAGGTTTCGAGGTATCAGATACGCAGTATTTT
TRBD2	.	TRBV7-8	16	TRBJ2-3	CASSTTSGSKTDTQYF	TGTGCCAGCAGCACCACTAGCGGGAGTAAGACAGATACGCAGTATTTT
TRBD1	.	TRBV27	13	TRBJ1-2	CASSLNRGYGYTF	TGTGCCAGCAGTCTGAACAGGGGCTATGGCTACACCTTC
.	.	TRBV6-6	15	TRBJ1-5	CASSQTPAQNQPQHF	TGTGCCAGCAGTCAGACCCCCGCTCAAAACCAGCCCCAGCATTTT
.	few	TRBV7-2	13	TRBJ2-3	CASSLGSPSPQYF	TGTGCCAGCAGCTTAGGGAGCCCCTCGCCGCAGTATTTT
.	.	TRBV5-8	14	TRBJ1-1	CASSFPSRGSEAFF	TGTGCCAGCAGTTTCCCTTCGAGGGGTTCTGAAGCTTTCTTT
.	.	TRBV18	15	TRBJ2-2	CASSPSGSNTGELFF	TGTGCCAGCTCACCAAGCGGCTCGAACACCGGGGAGCTGTTTTTT
.	.	TRBV19	13	TRBJ2-7	CASSMGSSYEQYF	TGTGCCAGTAGTATGGGCAGTTCCTACGAGCAGTACTTC
.	.	TRBV6-1	14	TRBJ1-5	CASKEGTVNQPQHF	TGTGCCAGCAAGGAGGGGACGGTTAATCAGCCCCAGCATTTT
.	.	TRBV30	16	TRBJ1-5	CAWSRGMAASNQPQHF	TGTGCCTGGAGCCGCGGGATGGCGGCTAGCAATCAGCCCCAGCATTTT
TRBD2	.	TRBV4-1	17	TRBJ2-3	CASSQEGSGLGADTQYF	TGCGCCAGCAGCCAAGAGGGCAGCGGACTAGGGGCAGATACGCAGTATTTT
TRBD1	.	TRBV5-1	15	TRBJ2-7	CASSQPGTGSHEQYF	TGCGCCAGCAGCCAGCCTGGGACAGGGAGTCACGAGCAGTACTTC
TRBD1	.	TRBV6-1	15	TRBJ1-3	CASIERTGSGNTIYF	TGTGCCAGCATCGAACGGACAGGCTCTGGAAACACCATATATTTT
TRBD1	once	TRBV5-4	15	TRBJ2-3	CASSLPGQGIYTQYF	TGTGCCAGCAGCTTACCGGGACAGGGGATATATACGCAGTATTTT
.	.	TRBV2	14	TRBJ1-5	CASSGGDSNQPQHF	TGTGCCAGCAGTGGGGGGGATAGCAATCAGCCCCAGCATTTT
.	.	TRBV19	14	TRBJ1-5	CASSIDQLSQPQHF	TGTGCCAGTAGTATAGATCAATTGTCTCAGCCCCAGCATTTT
.	once	TRBV5-4	12	TRBJ2-7	CASSLADLEQYF	TGTGCCAGCAGCTTGGCAGATCTCGAGCAGTACTTC
.	.	TRBV4-2	15	TRBJ1-5	CASSQGGVSNQPQHF	TGTGCCAGCAGCCAAGGGGGGGTTAGCAATCAGCCCCAGCATTTT
.	.	TRBV5-1	15	TRBJ2-1	CASSFSSGSYNEQFF	TGCGCCAGCAGCTTCTCATCCGGATCATACAATGAGCAGTTCTTC
.	many	TRBV7-2	13	TRBJ1-1	CASSVQSDTEAFF	TGTGCCAGCAGCGTGCAGTCGGACACTGAAGCTTTCTTT
.	.	TRBV7-8	15	TRBJ2-7	CASSATLHGSYEQYF	TGTGCCAGCAGTGCCACCCTACATGGTTCCTACGAGCAGTACTTC
.	.	TRBV7-2	17	TRBJ1-5	CASSDRGGADFNQPQHF	TGTGCCAGCAGCGACCGCGGCGGGGCAGACTTCAATCAGCCCCAGCATTTT
TRBD1	.	TRBV27	14	TRBJ2-1	CASSLVTGNNEQFF	TGTGCCAGCAGTTTGGTGACAGGGAACAATGAGCAGTTCTTC
.	.	TRBV29-1	12	TRBJ1-1	CSARMVNTEAFF	TGCAGCGCCAGGATGGTGAACACTGAAGCTTTCTTT
.	.	TRBV5-1	14	TRBJ1-2	CASSLVGGVGGYTF	TGCGCCAGCAGCTTGGTGGGGGGCGTAGGTGGCTACACCTTC
.	.	TRBV2	14	TRBJ1-1	CASENALTVTEAFF	TGTGCCAGCGAGAATGCGTTGACAGTCACTGAAGCTTTCTTT
.	.	TRBV28	14	TRBJ2-2	CASSFRAFSGELFF	TGTGCCAGCAGTTTTAGGGCGTTCTCAGGGGAGCTGTTTTTT
TRBD1	.	TRBV7-2	16	TRBJ1-6	CASRSGGQGWNSPLHF	TGTGCCAGCAGGTCCGGTGGACAGGGTTGGAATTCACCCCTCCACTTT
TRBD2	few	TRBV2	15	TRBJ2-7	CASSEESGASYEQYF	TGTGCCAGCAGTGAGGAGAGCGGGGCCTCCTACGAGCAGTACTTC
TRBD1	few	TRBV9	14	TRBJ1-1	CASSPRTGVPEAFF	TGTGCCAGCAGCCCGCGGACAGGAGTCCCTGAAGCTTTCTTT
TRBD1	once	TRBV19	14	TRBJ1-1	CASRRQGANTEAFF	TGTGCCAGTAGACGACAGGGGGCCAACACTGAAGCTTTCTTT
.	.	TRBV28	13	TRBJ1-2	CASSTANGQTYTF	TGTGCCAGCAGTACAGCCAACGGACAGACCTACACCTTC
.	.	TRBV29-1	14	TRBJ2-5	CSVVQTYGGETQYF	TGCAGCGTTGTCCAGACGTATGGGGGGGAGACCCAGTACTTC
TRBD2	.	TRBV5-1	15	TRBJ2-1	CASSLLAGGYNEQFF	TGCGCCAGCAGCTTACTAGCGGGAGGGTACAATGAGCAGTTCTTC
.	.	TRBV5-4	14	TRBJ1-1	CASSLSGKNTEAFF	TGTGCCAGCAGCTTGAGCGGGAAGAACACTGAAGCTTTCTTT
.	once	TRBV10-1	14	TRBJ2-5	CASSEADNQETQYF	TGCGCCAGCAGTGAGGCGGACAACCAAGAGACCCAGTACTTC
TRBD2	once	TRBV2	15	TRBJ2-5	CASSALTSEVRTQYF	TGTGCCAGCAGTGCTCTGACTAGCGAGGTCCGGACCCAGTACTTC
TRBD1	.	TRBV11-2	13	TRBJ2-1	CASTKDRYNEQFF	TGTGCCAGCACCAAGGACAGGTACAATGAGCAGTTCTTC
TRBD2	.	TRBV11-3	16	TRBJ2-1	CASSLEVGGRANEQFF	TGTGCCAGCAGCTTAGAGGTCGGCGGGAGGGCCAATGAGCAGTTCTTC
.	.	TRBV6-1	14	TRBJ2-7	CASRDRDISYEQYF	TGTGCCAGCAGGGACCGGGACATTTCCTACGAGCAGTACTTC
TRBD1	.	TRBV2	14	TRBJ2-2	CASRDDRESGELFF	TGTGCCAGCAGGGACGACAGGGAATCCGGGGAGCTGTTTTTT
.	once	TRBV19	15	TRBJ2-1	CASKKRSPLYNEQFF	TGTGCCAGTAAAAAGCGGAGCCCCCTCTACAATGAGCAGTTCTTC